These 18 T cell receptor beta chains came from one sample sequenced in a study of tumour-infiltrating T cells in Burkitt lymphoma. The table came from immunoSEQ multiplex PCR; TCRdb's copy has only in-frame clones and leaves some out. Among over 800 clones listed, approximately 79% were seen once. The sequencing input was tumor tissue. The receptors were sampled from a human donor with diffuse large B-cell lymphoma. Some clones in this sample may be carry-over from other donors' samples.

The genes are TRBV11-2 and TRBJ1-1; possible D gene TRBD1, 5 bases. Germline assignment: CDR1 SGHAT and CDR2 FQNNGV. The CDR3 is 13 amino acids. Trimming removed 3 bases from V and 5 bases from J, with 10 bases in between. DNA for the CDR3: TGTGCCAGCAGCTTGGGTTGGGGGACTGAAGCTTTCTTT. Protein sequence: CASSLGWGTEAFF.

This clone was counted a single time. The chain combines TRBV25-1 with TRBJ2-1; 8 bases agree with TRBD2. Unmatched junction bases numbered 4, after V lost 5 bases and J lost 7 bases. This CDR3 has 13 residues. CDR1 and CDR2 from the germline V gene are MGHDK and SYGVNS. The DNA for the CDR3 is TGTGCCAGCAGTATCACGGGAGGGAATGAGCAGTTCTTC. Its translation: CASSITGGNEQFF.

V is TRBV7-9 and J is TRBJ1-2; unclear D gene. Trimming stripped 4 bases from V and 5 bases from J, with 11 bases between. CDR1 and CDR2 from the germline V gene are SEHNR and FQNEAQ (reference sequence). The CDR3 totals 13 residues. CDR3: CASSSPTRYGYTF. In nucleotides, the CDR3 is TGTGCCAGCAGCTCCCCGACCCGATATGGCTACACCTTC.

The chain uses TRBV6-5 and TRBJ2-1; 8 bases fit TRBD2. The CDR3 is 16 residues long. In germline, CDR1 is MNHEY, CDR2 SVGAGI. Losses at the gene ends were 2 bases for V and 8 bases for J; bases not matched to a gene: 11. The CDR3 DNA follows: TGTGCCAGCAGTTACAGGACTAGCCACCTTGTGGATGAGCAGTTCTTC. It is translated as CASSYRTSHLVDEQFF.

This chain links TRBV6-6 with TRBJ2-2; possible D gene TRBD2, 6 bases. The V gene's germline CDR1 is MNHNY and CDR2 SVGAGI (reference sequence). The CDR3 loop spans 16 amino acids. V was shortened by 3 bases and J by 1 base, with 12 bases between the two germline ends. CDR3 nucleotides: TGTGCCAGCAGTTATAGTTTGGGGGGGAACACCGGGGAGCTGTTTTTT. Its translation: CASSYSLGGNTGELFF.

The gene calls are TRBV30 and TRBJ2-1; a weak D match, TRBD2 (6 bases). The V gene's germline CDR1 is GTSNPN and CDR2 SVGIG (reference sequence). The CDR3 has 15 residues. Trimming stripped 0 bases from V and 5 bases from J, with 14 bases between. The DNA for the CDR3 is TGTGCCTGGAGTGTAAACGGGGGTGTCCACAATGAGCAGTTCTTC. It yields the protein CAWSVNGGVHNEQFF.

The gene calls are TRBV14 and TRBJ1-1; D unresolved. Germline lookup yields CDR1 SGHDN and CDR2 FVKESK. With 4 bases removed from V and 1 base from J, the gap between germline ends came to 10 bases. This CDR3 is 14 amino acids long. The CDR3 bases are TGTGCCAGCAGCCGAGGGTTCTCGAACACTGAAGCTTTCTTT. This gives the protein CASSRGFSNTEAFF.

Comments on this clone: The identical CDR3 is also encoded by other nucleotide sequences in the sample. The rearrangement links TRBV4-2 to TRBJ2-2; 11 bases are a match to TRBD2. With 1 base clipped from V and 7 bases from J, the junction kept 2 bases outside the gene matches. The CDR3 is made up of 15 amino acids. CDR1 LGHNA and CDR2 YNFKEQ come from the germline V gene. The CDR3 region is CASSQVAGGDGELFF. Written as DNA, the CDR3 is TGTGCCAGCAGCCAAGTAGCGGGAGGGGACGGGGAGCTGTTTTTT.

As to this clone: An end of the junction does not agree with germline; a read error may underlie this. Other nucleotide sequences in the sample specify the same CDR3. V and J are TRBV4-2 and TRBJ2-2; 11 bases align to TRBD2. This CDR3 comprises 15 residues. Germline values: CDR1 LGHNA, CDR2 YNFKEQ. The CDR3: CASSQVAGGDGELFF. DNA for the CDR3: TGTGCCAGTAGCCAAGTAGCGGGAGGGGACGGGGAGCTGTTTTTT.

The chain carries TRBV9 and TRBJ2-7; 9 nucleotides line up with TRBD2. The length of the CDR3 is 16 residues. In germline, CDR1 is SGDLS, CDR2 YYNGEE. The V segment lost 4 bases and the J segment 2 bases; nucleotides outside the gene matches: 10. CDR3 sequence reads: CASSPQLAGIPYEQYF. The CDR3 DNA follows: TGTGCCAGCAGCCCGCAGCTAGCGGGAATACCCTACGAGCAGTACTTC.

In its sample, this clone was seen a few times. The chain links TRBV28 to TRBJ1-1; no clear D. Trimming cost V 5 bases and J 2 bases, with 12 bases left between them. The CDR3 runs 14 residues. Germline CDR1 MDHEN, CDR2 SYDVKM. CDR3: CASSLGLLNTEAFF. DNA for the CDR3: TGTGCCAGCAGTCTGGGCCTTCTAAACACTGAAGCTTTCTTT.

The chain couples TRBV5-6 to TRBJ2-5; 9 bases line up with TRBD2. This CDR3 contains 16 residues. The germline CDR1 and CDR2 sequences are SGHDT and YYEEEE. Trimming at V came to 4 bases and at J to 3 bases, leaving 10 bases not matched to a gene. CDR3 loop: CASSPTLAGGEETQYF. Here the CDR3 DNA reads TGTGCCAGCAGCCCCACCCTCGCGGGAGGGGAAGAGACCCAGTACTTC.

This clone ranks as hyperexpanded. This chain uses TRBV2 with TRBJ1-3; D is unclear. Trimming stripped 6 bases from V and 0 bases from J, with 12 bases between. Per germline, CDR1 SNHLY and CDR2 FYNNEI. The CDR3 is 15 residues long. CDR3 coding DNA: TGTGCCAGCAGGGGCGGCCGCAACTCTGGAAACACCATATATTTT. It is translated as CASRGGRNSGNTIYF.

Only a few counts were recorded for this clone. J is TRBJ2-1 and V is TRBV2; 9 bases fit TRBD1. Germline-derived CDR1 and CDR2 are SNHLY and FYNNEI. Trimming took 9 bases from V and 4 from J; bases not matched to a gene: 13. The CDR3 is 16 amino acids. The CDR3, as DNA: TGTGCCAGTCGACCGGGAGCGACAGGGGGATACAATGAGCAGTTCTTC. It codes for CASRPGATGGYNEQFF.

V gene TRBV7-9 combines with J gene TRBJ2-1; 7 nucleotides agree with TRBD1. With 5 bases clipped from V and 13 bases from J, the junction kept 5 bases outside the gene matches. The CDR3 is 11 amino acids. Germline CDR1 and CDR2: SEHNR and FQNEAQ (reference sequence). The CDR3 bases are TGTGCCAGCAGCCGTGACAGGGTACAGTTCTTC. Translation: CASSRDRVQFF.

This clone was detected once. This chain uses TRBV30 with TRBJ2-5; TRBD2 might be the D (7 bases). CDR3 length equals 15 residues. CDR1 is GTSNPN and CDR2 is SVGIG in the germline V gene (reference sequence). The ends were cut back, 7 bases at V and 4 bases at J, with 22 bases in the middle. DNA for the CDR3: TGTGCCTATAAAATCGGGGGGCGCGCGACAGAGACCCAGTACTTC. Its translation: CAYKIGGRATETQYF.

This clone was found once. The chain links TRBV4-1 to TRBJ1-6, with a tentative D call TRBD1 (5 bases). The CDR3 is made up of 19 amino acids. V lost 0 bases and J 7 bases, leaving 22 bases between the germline ends. CDR1 is MGHRA, CDR2 YSYEKL, per germline. Here the CDR3 reads CASSQDPPAGLIRNSPLHF. CDR3 DNA sequence: TGCGCCAGCAGCCAAGATCCACCAGCGGGGCTAATTCGCAATTCACCCCTCCACTTT.

The chain uses TRBV6-6 and TRBJ1-2, with D tentatively TRBD1 (6 bases). V was clipped by 0 bases and J by 4 bases, with 9 bases between them. Germline CDR1 is MNHNY and CDR2 is SVGAGI (reference sequence). The CDR3 totals 14 residues. CDR3 nucleotides: TGTGCCAGCAGTTACTCATTGGACAGCTATGGCTACACCTTC. This translates into CASSYSLDSYGYTF.